This T cell receptor (beta chain) was sequenced during a study of shared clonotypes between healthy human individuals (dated by TCRdb to between 2020 and 2021). The study in broad terms: The cohort comprised a couple of women and a few men aged 18 to 49 years. Blood TCR repertoires of roughly five healthy adults were deeply sequenced to estimate repertoire size and the extent of clonotype sharing between individuals. To increase sequencing depth and limit assay-specific biases, TCR repertoire library preparation and sequencing were carried out by different laboratories using diverse techniques. Between about 0.85 and 8.9 billion PBMCs per donor were obtained by leukapheresis. Study-level results and caveats: Because the study included only a small number of donors, the genetic and exposure-history diversity represented was limited. Sampling was restricted to blood, and TCR repertoires in tissue are likely to differ from TCR repertoires in blood. Based on pairwise subsampling, the degree of clonotype sharing among donors was expected to be affected by sequencing depth.

Using the deep immunoSEQ assay, multiplex PCR amplified TCR CDR3 regions from genomic DNA. For each cell subset, the extracted genomic DNA was distributed evenly across all wells of several immunoSEQ 96-well plates, and each plate served as one replicate. For unsorted PBMC, approximately 300 ng of genomic DNA, equivalent to about 30,000 T cell genomes, went into each replicate PCR. Ten immunoSEQ deep assay plates were used to sequence unsorted PBMC genomic DNA. The purified libraries were quantified using a Qubit 3.0 fluorometer, sized with a Bioanalyzer 2100, and then quantified again using the KAPA Library Quantification kit. Each immunoSEQ 96-well plate was sequenced on its own single-read 150-cycle Illumina NextSeq 550 flow cell. The paper's processing steps were these. Because only junctional sequences without quality scores were contained in the immunoSEQ output, filtering matching that applied to full-length reads could not be performed. Sequences were annotated with PyIR, a Python wrapper for IgBLAST v1.9, using IMGT germline references to assign V/J genes and CDR3. Reads were removed for weak V/J assignments (E-value above 1e-6), missing CDR3, stop codons, out-of-frame junctions, or ambiguous translated residues. V3J clonotypes were defined as sequences sharing the same inferred V gene, J gene, and CDR3 amino acid sequence. To compute the percentage overlap between repertoires, the number of shared unique clonotypes was divided by the size of the smaller repertoire. Richness of each repertoire was evaluated using RTK rarefaction, the Chao1 estimator, and Recon v2.1 estimates of unobserved clonotypes. TCRdb limited this immuneACCESS table to in-frame rearrangements with V and J called. A share of clones is missing; checked studies link under half to unresolved V genes, and the rest is unexplained. That table supplies the V and J calls and clone size; D and trimming were determined from the DNA. Here the sample has a few hundred thousand clones; around 77% occur a single time. Approximately 12% of the sample is held by the ten biggest clonotypes.

A note on this clone: What this receptor recognizes is not known. No quality values exist for individual bases; no much larger clone is one base distant.

From the cysteine up to the phenylalanine, the CDR3 has a length of 14 residues. The sequence is cut down to CDR3 DNA, 42 bases in frame from base 1. Taken from the germline V gene, the CDR1 and CDR2 loops are SGHRS and YFSETQ. V lost 3 bases and J lost 7 bases; the stretch between them is 14 bases long. The donors were healthy, HIV-negative adults with no recently reported acute infections or vaccinations. Every donor was a Caucasian adult residing in Nashville, Tennessee, USA. For unsorted samples, some 90 million PBMCs were counted, and genomic DNA was extracted using the QIAamp DNA Blood Mini kit. Blood was obtained by leukapheresis, after which PBMCs were separated by Ficoll-Histopaque density gradient centrifugation and cryopreserved in liquid nitrogen vapor phase.

The sample was PBMCs. This clonotype was sampled from a woman between 40 and 50 years old in good health. Some clones in this sample may be carry-over from other donors' samples. The chain employs TRBV5-1 and TRBJ2-1, and the D gene may be TRBD2, 6 bases matching. The CDR3 protein sequence reads: CASSSPGGGNEQFF. The nucleotide sequence is TGCGCCAGCAGCTCCCCCGGGGGTGGAAATGAGCAGTTCTTC.